The sequence of this T cell receptor beta chain was determined in a study of T-cell reconstitution after alpha-beta-depleted transplantation in children. Germline loops: CDR1 SQVTM, CDR2 ANQGSEA. The CDR3 is 14 residues long. V dropped 3 bases and J dropped 6 bases, with 17 bases sitting between them. As concerns this clonotype: As yet, its antigen is unknown.

Whole-study results and caveats: By about two months after transplant, alpha-beta T cells reportedly arose from several hundred graft clones that had expanded. Where some patients showed high TCRbeta diversity at day 60, it came from recipient T cells and thymic progenitors that had survived.

Unique molecular identifiers were used to barcode this TCRbeta library. One entry per CDR3 protein, called by TCRdb with MiXCR from the PCR reads. This sample yields 550,000 to 800,000 distinct CDR3 sequences, of which around 13% are seen a single time; 0.79% belongs to the top ten. The source material was PBMCs, sampled before TCRalphabeta/CD19-depleted stem cell transplant. The TCR comes from a girl aged 2-10 years with congenital amegakaryocytic thrombocytopenia, due to receive a stem cell transplant. V gene TRBV29-1 combines with J gene TRBJ1-2, with D tentatively TRBD1 (5 bases). CDR3 coding DNA: TGCAGCGTTGATAATCCCCAGGGAGGGGATGGCTACACCTTC. Translating it yields CSVDNPQGGDGYTF.